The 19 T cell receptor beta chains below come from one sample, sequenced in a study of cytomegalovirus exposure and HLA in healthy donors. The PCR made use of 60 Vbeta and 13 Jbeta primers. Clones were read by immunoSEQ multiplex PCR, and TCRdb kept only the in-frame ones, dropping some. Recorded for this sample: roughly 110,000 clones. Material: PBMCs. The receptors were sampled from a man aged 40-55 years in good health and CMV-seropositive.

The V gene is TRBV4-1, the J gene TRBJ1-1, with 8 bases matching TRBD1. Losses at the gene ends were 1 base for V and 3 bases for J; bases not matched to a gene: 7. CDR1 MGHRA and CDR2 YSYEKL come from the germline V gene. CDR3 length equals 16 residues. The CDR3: CASSQVWQTGDTEAFF. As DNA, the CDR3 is TGCGCCAGCAGCCAAGTTTGGCAGACAGGGGACACTGAAGCTTTCTTT.

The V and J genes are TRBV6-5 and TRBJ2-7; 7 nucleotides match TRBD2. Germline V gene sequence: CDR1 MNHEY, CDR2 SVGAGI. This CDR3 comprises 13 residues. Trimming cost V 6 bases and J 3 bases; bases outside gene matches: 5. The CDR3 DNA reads TGTGCCAGCAGAGCCGGGGGGTACTACGAGCAGTACTTC. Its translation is CASRAGGYYEQYF.

The CDR3 sequence: CASSFSSTLGNQPQHF. The CDR3 DNA reads TGTGCCAGCAGTTTTAGCAGCACCCTTGGCAATCAGCCCCAGCATTTT. The chain recombines TRBV27 with TRBJ1-5; D gene ambiguous. This CDR3 is 16 amino acids long. CDR1 and CDR2 from the germline V gene are MNHEY and SMNVEV (reference sequence). V lost 3 bases to trimming and J lost 2 bases, with 14 bases between them.

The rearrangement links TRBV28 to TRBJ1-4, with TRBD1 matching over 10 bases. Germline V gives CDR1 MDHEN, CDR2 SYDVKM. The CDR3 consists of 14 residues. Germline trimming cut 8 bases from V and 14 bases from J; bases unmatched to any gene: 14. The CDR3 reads CASGPGQGILNLFF. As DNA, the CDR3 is TGTGCCAGCGGGCCGGGACAGGGGATTTTAAATCTGTTTTTT.

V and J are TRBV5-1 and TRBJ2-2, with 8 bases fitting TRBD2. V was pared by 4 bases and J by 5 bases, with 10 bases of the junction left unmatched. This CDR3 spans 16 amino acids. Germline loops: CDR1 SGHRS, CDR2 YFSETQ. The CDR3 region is CASSREAGAQTGELFF. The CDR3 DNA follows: TGCGCCAGCAGCAGGGAAGCGGGAGCTCAAACCGGGGAGCTGTTTTTT.

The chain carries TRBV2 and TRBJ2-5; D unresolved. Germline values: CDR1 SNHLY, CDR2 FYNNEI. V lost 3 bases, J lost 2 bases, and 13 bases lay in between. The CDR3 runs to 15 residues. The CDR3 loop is CASSDTVSLQETQYF. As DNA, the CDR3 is TGTGCCAGCAGTGATACAGTTAGTCTTCAAGAGACCCAGTACTTC.

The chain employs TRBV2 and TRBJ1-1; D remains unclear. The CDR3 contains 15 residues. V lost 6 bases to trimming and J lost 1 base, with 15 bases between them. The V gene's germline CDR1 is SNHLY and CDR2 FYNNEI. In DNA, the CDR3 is TGTGCCAGCAGCCCTCTGGGCCAGGCGAACACTGAAGCTTTCTTT. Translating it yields CASSPLGQANTEAFF.

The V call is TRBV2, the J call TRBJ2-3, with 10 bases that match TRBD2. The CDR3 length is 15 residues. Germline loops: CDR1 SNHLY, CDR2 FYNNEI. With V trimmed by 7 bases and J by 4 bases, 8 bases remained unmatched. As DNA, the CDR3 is TGTGCCAGCAATCCAGCGGGAGGGAGGGCAGATACGCAGTATTTT. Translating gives CASNPAGGRADTQYF.

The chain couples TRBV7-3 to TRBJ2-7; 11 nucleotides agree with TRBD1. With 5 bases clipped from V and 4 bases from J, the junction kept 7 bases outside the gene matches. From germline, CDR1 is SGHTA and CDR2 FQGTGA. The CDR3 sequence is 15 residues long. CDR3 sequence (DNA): TGTGCCAGCAGCGCCAGCGGGACAGGGGGTTACGAGCAGTACTTC. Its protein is CASSASGTGGYEQYF.

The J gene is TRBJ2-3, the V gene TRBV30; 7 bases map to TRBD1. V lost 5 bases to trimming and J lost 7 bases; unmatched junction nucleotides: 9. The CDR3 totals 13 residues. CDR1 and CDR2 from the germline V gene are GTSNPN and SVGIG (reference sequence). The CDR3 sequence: CAWQPGGLYTQYF. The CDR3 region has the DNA TGTGCCTGGCAGCCAGGGGGTCTGTATACGCAGTATTTT.

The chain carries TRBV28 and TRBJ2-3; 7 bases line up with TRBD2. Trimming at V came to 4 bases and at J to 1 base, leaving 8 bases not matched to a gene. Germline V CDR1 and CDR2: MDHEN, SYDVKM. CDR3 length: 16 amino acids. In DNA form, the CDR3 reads TGTGCCAGCAGTTCGGGGCGGGAGAGGGGCACAGATACGCAGTATTTT. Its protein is CASSSGRERGTDTQYF.

The CDR3 protein is CASSPTAGKNTEAFF. Written as DNA, the CDR3 is TGTGCCAGCAGCCCTACCGCAGGGAAGAACACTGAAGCTTTCTTT. V and J are TRBV7-9 and TRBJ1-1, with D possibly TRBD1 on 5 matching bases. Germline-derived CDR1 and CDR2 are SEHNR and FQNEAQ (reference sequence). This CDR3 has 15 amino acids. V gave up 5 bases and J gave up 1 base, with 14 bases separating them.

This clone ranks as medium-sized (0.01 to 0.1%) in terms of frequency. CDR3: CASSFRTSQNTGELFF. In DNA, the CDR3 is TGTGCCAGCAGCTTCCGGACTTCCCAAAACACCGGGGAGCTGTTTTTT. V gene TRBV27 combines with J gene TRBJ2-2, with D tentatively TRBD2 (5 bases). The CDR3 is 16 amino acids. The germline V and J ends were trimmed by 6 bases and 2 bases, with 16 bases remaining between them. Germline V gene data show CDR1 as MNHEY and CDR2 as SMNVEV (reference sequence).

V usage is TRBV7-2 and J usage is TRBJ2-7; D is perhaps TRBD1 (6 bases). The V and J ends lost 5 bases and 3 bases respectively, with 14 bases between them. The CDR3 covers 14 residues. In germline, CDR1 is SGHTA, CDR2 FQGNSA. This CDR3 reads CASSKAGDIYEQYF. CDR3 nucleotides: TGTGCCAGCAGCAAGGCCGGGGACATCTACGAGCAGTACTTC.

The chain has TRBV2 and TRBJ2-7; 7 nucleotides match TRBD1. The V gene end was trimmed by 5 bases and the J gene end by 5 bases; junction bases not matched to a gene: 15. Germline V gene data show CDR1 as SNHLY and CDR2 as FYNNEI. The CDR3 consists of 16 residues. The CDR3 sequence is CASSPRGGQAGHEQYF. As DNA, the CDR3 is TGTGCCAGCAGTCCTCGGGGTGGACAGGCGGGTCACGAGCAGTACTTC.

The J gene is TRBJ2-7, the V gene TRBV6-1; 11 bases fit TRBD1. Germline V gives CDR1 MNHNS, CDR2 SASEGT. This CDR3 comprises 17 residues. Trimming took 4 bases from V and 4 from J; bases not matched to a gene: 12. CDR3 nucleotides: TGTGCCAGCAGTGGGATGGGACAGGGGGGGCTTAGGTACGAGCAGTACTTC. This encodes CASSGMGQGGLRYEQYF.

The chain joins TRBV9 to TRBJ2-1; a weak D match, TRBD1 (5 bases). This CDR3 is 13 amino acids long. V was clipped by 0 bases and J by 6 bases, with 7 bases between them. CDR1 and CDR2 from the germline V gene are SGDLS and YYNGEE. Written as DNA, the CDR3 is TGTGCCAGCAGCGTAGGGGGCGGCAATGAGCAGTTCTTC. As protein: CASSVGGGNEQFF.

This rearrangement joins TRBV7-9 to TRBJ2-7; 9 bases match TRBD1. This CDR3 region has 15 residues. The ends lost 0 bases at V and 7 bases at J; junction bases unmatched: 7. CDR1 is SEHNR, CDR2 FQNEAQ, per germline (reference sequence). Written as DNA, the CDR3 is TGTGCCAGCAGCTTAGCACAGGGGGCTTTTGGTGAGCAGTACTTC. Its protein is CASSLAQGAFGEQYF.

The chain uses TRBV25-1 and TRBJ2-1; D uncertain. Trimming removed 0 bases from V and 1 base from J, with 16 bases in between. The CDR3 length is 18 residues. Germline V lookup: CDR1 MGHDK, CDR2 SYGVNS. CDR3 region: CASSEYPNPPRSYNEQFF. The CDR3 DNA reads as TGTGCCAGCAGTGAATACCCCAACCCCCCGCGGTCCTACAATGAGCAGTTCTTC.